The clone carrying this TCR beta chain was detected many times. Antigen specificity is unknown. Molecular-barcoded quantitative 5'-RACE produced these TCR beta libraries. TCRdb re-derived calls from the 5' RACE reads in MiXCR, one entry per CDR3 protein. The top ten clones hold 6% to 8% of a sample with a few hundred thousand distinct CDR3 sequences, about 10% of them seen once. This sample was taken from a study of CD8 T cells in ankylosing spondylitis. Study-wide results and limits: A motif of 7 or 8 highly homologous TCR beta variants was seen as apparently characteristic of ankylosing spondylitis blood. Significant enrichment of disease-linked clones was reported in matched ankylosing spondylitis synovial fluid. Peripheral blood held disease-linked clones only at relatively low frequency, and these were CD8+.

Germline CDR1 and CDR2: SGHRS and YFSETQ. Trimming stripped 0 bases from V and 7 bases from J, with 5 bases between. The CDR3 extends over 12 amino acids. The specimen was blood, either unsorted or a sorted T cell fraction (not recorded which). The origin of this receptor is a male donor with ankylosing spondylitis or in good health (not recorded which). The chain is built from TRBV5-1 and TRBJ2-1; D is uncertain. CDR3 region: CASSLAVNEQFF. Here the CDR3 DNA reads TGCGCCAGCAGCTTGGCCGTAAATGAGCAGTTCTTC.